A selection of T cell receptor beta chains follows, all from one sample in a study of T cell responses to AZD1222 COVID-19 vaccine. The repertoire was sequenced with immunoSEQ multiplex PCR; TCRdb's copy has only in-frame clones and lacks some. The data show around 90,000 clones, 91% seen once. The starting material was peripheral blood, obtained on day 0 of MenACWY control vaccination. The source is an adult in good health. CDR3s leave out the opening cysteine and the closing phenylalanine or tryptophan. Fields, in order: V gene, CDR3 protein.

>TRBV11-2
ASSISRANYGYT
>TRBV18
ASSPTDPGDGRAF
>TRBV5-5
ASSWRALDSNQPQH
>TRBV19
ASSHDFVNEQF
>TRBV10-3
AISDPLAGAYNEQF
>TRBV19
ASSAKPSNQPQH
>TRBV10-3
AISESVGNEQF
>TRBV25-1
ASSESERPLD
>TRBV11-2
ASSPIAGRQADTQY
>TRBV6-5
ASSPDSANEKLF